The 5 T cell receptor beta chains given below trace back to one sample, sequenced in a study of shared clonotypes between healthy human individuals. Sequenced by immunoSEQ multiplex PCR; TCRdb stores in-frame clones only, minus some. The repertoire holds around 1 million clones, less than 85% seen once, with about 1.5% in the top ten. The specimen sequenced was memory CD4+ T cells sorted from blood. The subset: CD45RA-negative fraction. Source of these receptors: a man aged 18 to 29 in good health.

Details on this clone: One end of the junction is discordant with germline, which a read error may explain. This sequence joins TRBV5-1 and TRBJ1-1; TRBD1 aligns across 10 bases. The CDR3 runs to 17 residues. Germline CDR1 is SGHRS and CDR2 is YFSETQ. The CDR3 sequence: CASSTSGTGVVKTEAFF. In nucleotides, the CDR3 is TGCGCCAGCAGCACCTCCGGGACAGGGGTTGTGAAGACTGAAGCTTTCTTT.

The chain has TRBV21-1 and TRBJ2-5; the table's D call of TRBD1 was not tested on the DNA. TRBV21-1 is reported as a pseudogene. The CDR3 consists of 16 residues. The CDR3 here is CASSKAGQGITETQYF. In nucleotides, the CDR3 is TGTGCCAGCAGCAAAGCAGGACAGGGGATAACGGAGACCCAGTACTTC.

The CDR3 protein is CSVTSGTEQAGANVLTF. CDR3 nucleotide sequence: TGCAGCGTTACTTCCGGGACAGAGCAGGCTGGGGCCAACGTCCTGACTTTC. V usage is TRBV29-1 and J usage is TRBJ2-6; 7 bases are shared with TRBD1. V dropped 5 bases and J dropped 2; count of bases not matched to a gene: 12. This CDR3 contains 17 residues. Per germline, CDR1 SQVTM and CDR2 ANQGSEA. Together with reference TRBV29-1 and TRBJ2-6, the CDR3 gives the full variable domain: SAVISQKPSRDICQRGTSLTIQCQVDSQVTMMFWYRQQPGQSLTLIATANQGSEATYESGFVIDKFPISRPNLTFSTLTVSNMSPEDSSIYLCSVTSGTEQAGANVLTFGAGSRLTVL.

This clone was observed a few times. This chain uses TRBV7-9 with TRBJ1-2; D is undetermined. V was trimmed by 4 bases and J by 6 bases, leaving 6 bases between them. This CDR3 has 11 amino acids. Looked up from germline, CDR1 is SEHNR and CDR2 is FQNEAQ (reference sequence). CDR3 sequence reads: CASSSFHGYTF. In nucleotides, the CDR3 is TGTGCCAGCAGCTCGTTCCATGGCTACACCTTC.

This clone was counted only a few times. This chain uses TRBV6-6 with TRBJ2-7, with 8 bases that match TRBD2. The germline CDR1 and CDR2 sequences are MNHNY and SVGAGI (reference sequence). The ends lost 6 bases at V and 4 bases at J; junction bases unmatched: 11. The CDR3 length is 15 residues. The CDR3 protein is CASSRELGGGYEQYF. The CDR3 region has the DNA TGTGCCAGCAGCCGCGAGTTGGGCGGGGGGTACGAGCAGTACTTC.